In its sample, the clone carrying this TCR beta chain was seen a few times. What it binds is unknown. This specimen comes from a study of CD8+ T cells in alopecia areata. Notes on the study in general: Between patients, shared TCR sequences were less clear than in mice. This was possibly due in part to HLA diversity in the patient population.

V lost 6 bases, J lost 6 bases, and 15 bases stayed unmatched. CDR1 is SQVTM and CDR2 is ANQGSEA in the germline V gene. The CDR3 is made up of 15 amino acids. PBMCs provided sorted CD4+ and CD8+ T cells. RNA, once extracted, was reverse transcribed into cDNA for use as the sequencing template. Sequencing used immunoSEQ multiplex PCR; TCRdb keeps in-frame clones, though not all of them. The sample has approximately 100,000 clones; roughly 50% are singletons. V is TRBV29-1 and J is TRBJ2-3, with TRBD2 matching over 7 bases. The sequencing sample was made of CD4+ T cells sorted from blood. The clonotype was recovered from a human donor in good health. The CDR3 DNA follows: TGCAGCGTCGGTGAAACTAGCGCCCCCGGGGATACGCAGTATTTT. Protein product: CSVGETSAPGDTQYF.